This T cell receptor beta chain was observed in a study of blood T cell repertoires in COVID-19. Germline V gene lookup returns CDR1 SNHLY and CDR2 FYNNEI. V was shortened by 7 bases and J by 4 bases, with 13 bases between the two germline ends. This CDR3 is 13 amino acids long. Using immunoSEQ multiplex PCR, the repertoire was profiled, and TCRdb retains in-frame clones only, with some absent. The table records 200,000 or so clones, nearly 90% of them present only once. Sequencing used peripheral blood. The gene calls are TRBV2 and TRBJ2-5, with D uncertain. This receptor was obtained from a man aged 50 to 60 with COVID-19, enrolled during active disease. As DNA, the CDR3 is TGTGCCAGCAAGAAATATACCGGAGAGACCCAGTACTTC. The encoded protein is CASKKYTGETQYF.